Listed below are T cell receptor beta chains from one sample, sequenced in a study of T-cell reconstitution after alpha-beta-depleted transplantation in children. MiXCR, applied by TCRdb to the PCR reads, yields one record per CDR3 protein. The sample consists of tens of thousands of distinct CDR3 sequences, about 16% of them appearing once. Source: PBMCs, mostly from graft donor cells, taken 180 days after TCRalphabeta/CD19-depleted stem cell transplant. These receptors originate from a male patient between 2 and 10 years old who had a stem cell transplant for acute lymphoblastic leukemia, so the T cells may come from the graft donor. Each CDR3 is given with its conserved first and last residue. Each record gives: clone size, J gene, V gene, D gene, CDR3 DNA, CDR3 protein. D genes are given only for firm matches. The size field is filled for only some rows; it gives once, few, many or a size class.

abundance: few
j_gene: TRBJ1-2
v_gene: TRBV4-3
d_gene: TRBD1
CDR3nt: TGCGCCAGCAGCCAACTGTTAGGGGGCGCTGATGGCTACACCTTC
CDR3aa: CASSQLLGGADGYTF

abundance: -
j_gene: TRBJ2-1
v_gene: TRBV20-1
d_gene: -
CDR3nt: TGCTGTGCTAGTTCGATTGGGAGTTCTTCCTACAATGAGCAGTTCTTC
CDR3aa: CCASSIGSSSYNEQFF

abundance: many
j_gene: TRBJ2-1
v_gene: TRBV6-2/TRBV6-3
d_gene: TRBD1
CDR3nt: TGTGCCAGCAGTGAGGACAGGAATTGGCCAATTGAGCAGTTCTTC
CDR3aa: CASSEDRNWPIEQFF

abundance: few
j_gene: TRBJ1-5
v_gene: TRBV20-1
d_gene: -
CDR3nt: TGCAGTGCCCGGAGGCGGGGGGCTGGGCAGCCCCAGCATTTT
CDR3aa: CSARRRGAGQPQHF

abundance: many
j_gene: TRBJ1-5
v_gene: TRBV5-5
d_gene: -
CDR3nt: TGTGCCAGCAGCTTGGACCTTGGGCAGCCCCAGCATTTT
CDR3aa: CASSLDLGQPQHF

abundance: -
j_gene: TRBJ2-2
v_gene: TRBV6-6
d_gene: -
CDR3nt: TGTGCCAGCAATAACGGGGGGCCCGGGGAGCTGTTTTTT
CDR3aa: CASNNGGPGELFF

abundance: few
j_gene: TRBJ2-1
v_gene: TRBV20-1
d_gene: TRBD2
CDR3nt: TGCAGGGCGGCTAGCGGGGGTCATCTCGTCAATGAGCAGTTCTTC
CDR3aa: CRAASGGHLVNEQFF

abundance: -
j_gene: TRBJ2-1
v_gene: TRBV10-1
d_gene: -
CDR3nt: TGCGCCAGCAGTGAAAGGGATCGTCCCTACAATGAGCAGTTCTTC
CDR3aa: CASSERDRPYNEQFF

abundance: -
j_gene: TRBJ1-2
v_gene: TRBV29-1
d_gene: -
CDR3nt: TGCAGCGTGCCTTCGGTTCCAGGGGACTATGGCTACACCTTC
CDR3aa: CSVPSVPGDYGYTF

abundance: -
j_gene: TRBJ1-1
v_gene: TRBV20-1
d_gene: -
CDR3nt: TGCAGTGGACTTATACAGAGGAACACTGAAGCTTTCTTT
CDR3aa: CSGLIQRNTEAFF

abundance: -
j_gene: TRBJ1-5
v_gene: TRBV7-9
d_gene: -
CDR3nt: TGTGCCAGCAGCCCGTCTCCGGGGACTGATCAGCCCCAGCATTTT
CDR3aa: CASSPSPGTDQPQHF

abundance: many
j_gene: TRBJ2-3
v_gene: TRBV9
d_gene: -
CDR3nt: TGTGCCAGCAGCGTAGAGGAGGTCAGCGCAGATACGCAGTATTTT
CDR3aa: CASSVEEVSADTQYF

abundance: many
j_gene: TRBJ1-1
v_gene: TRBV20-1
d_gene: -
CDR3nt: TGCAGTGCACCTCGGACGGGGCCGAACACTGAAGCTTTCTTT
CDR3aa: CSAPRTGPNTEAFF

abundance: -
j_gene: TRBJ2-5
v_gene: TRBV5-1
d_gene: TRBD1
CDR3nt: TGCGCCAGCAGCTCAAAGGGACAGGGGATGGAGACCCAGTACTTC
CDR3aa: CASSSKGQGMETQYF

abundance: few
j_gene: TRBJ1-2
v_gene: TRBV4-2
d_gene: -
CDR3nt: TGTGCCAGCAGCCAAGAACGGAGGGCAGGTACGGGTGGCTACACCTTC
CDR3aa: CASSQERRAGTGGYTF

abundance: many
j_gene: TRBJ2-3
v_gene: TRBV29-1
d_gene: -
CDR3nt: TGCAGCGTTGCTGCCGACCGGGACCATCCTACAGATACGCAGTATTTT
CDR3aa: CSVAADRDHPTDTQYF

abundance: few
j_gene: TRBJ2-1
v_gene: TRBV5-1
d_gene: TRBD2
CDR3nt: TGCGCCAGCAGCTTGTCCTCCGGGGGGGCGAACAATGAGCAGTTCTTC
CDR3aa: CASSLSSGGANNEQFF

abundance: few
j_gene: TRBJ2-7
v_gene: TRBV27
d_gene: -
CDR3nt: TGTGCCAGCAGTTTGGGTGGGTTCCCCTACGAGCAGTACTTC
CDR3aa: CASSLGGFPYEQYF

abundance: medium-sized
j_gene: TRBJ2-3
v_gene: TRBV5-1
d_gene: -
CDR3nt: TGCGCCAGCAGCTTTAACACAGATACGCAGTATTTT
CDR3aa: CASSFNTDTQYF

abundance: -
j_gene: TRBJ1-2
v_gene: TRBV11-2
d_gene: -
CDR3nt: TGTGCCAGCAGCTCCCCGGGGGTGCGGAACTATGGCTACACCTTC
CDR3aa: CASSSPGVRNYGYTF

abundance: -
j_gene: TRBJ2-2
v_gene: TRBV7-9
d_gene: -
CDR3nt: TGTGCCAGCAGCCCCTGGCGGGGGCCGAACACCGGGGAGCTGTTTTTT
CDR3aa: CASSPWRGPNTGELFF

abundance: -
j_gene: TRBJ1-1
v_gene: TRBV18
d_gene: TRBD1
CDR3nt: TGTGCCAGCTCACCACGAAGGACAGGGAGCGAAGCTTTCTTT
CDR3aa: CASSPRRTGSEAFF

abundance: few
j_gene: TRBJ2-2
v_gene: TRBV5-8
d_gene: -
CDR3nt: TGTGCCAGCAAGGGTGCCCCCGCCGGGGAGCTGTTTTTT
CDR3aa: CASKGAPAGELFF

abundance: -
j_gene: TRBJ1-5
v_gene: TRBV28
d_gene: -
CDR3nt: TGTGCCAGCAGTTTATCTCAGGGCCACAATCAGCCCCAGCATTTT
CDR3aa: CASSLSQGHNQPQHF

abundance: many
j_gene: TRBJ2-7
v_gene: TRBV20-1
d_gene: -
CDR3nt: TGCAGTGCTTCCTCGGGGAGACACGAGCAGTACTTC
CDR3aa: CSASSGRHEQYF

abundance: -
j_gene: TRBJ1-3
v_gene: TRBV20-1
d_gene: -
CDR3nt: TGCAGTGCTAGAGATATGAGTACAGGGACTTCTGGAAACACCATATATTTT
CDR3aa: CSARDMSTGTSGNTIYF